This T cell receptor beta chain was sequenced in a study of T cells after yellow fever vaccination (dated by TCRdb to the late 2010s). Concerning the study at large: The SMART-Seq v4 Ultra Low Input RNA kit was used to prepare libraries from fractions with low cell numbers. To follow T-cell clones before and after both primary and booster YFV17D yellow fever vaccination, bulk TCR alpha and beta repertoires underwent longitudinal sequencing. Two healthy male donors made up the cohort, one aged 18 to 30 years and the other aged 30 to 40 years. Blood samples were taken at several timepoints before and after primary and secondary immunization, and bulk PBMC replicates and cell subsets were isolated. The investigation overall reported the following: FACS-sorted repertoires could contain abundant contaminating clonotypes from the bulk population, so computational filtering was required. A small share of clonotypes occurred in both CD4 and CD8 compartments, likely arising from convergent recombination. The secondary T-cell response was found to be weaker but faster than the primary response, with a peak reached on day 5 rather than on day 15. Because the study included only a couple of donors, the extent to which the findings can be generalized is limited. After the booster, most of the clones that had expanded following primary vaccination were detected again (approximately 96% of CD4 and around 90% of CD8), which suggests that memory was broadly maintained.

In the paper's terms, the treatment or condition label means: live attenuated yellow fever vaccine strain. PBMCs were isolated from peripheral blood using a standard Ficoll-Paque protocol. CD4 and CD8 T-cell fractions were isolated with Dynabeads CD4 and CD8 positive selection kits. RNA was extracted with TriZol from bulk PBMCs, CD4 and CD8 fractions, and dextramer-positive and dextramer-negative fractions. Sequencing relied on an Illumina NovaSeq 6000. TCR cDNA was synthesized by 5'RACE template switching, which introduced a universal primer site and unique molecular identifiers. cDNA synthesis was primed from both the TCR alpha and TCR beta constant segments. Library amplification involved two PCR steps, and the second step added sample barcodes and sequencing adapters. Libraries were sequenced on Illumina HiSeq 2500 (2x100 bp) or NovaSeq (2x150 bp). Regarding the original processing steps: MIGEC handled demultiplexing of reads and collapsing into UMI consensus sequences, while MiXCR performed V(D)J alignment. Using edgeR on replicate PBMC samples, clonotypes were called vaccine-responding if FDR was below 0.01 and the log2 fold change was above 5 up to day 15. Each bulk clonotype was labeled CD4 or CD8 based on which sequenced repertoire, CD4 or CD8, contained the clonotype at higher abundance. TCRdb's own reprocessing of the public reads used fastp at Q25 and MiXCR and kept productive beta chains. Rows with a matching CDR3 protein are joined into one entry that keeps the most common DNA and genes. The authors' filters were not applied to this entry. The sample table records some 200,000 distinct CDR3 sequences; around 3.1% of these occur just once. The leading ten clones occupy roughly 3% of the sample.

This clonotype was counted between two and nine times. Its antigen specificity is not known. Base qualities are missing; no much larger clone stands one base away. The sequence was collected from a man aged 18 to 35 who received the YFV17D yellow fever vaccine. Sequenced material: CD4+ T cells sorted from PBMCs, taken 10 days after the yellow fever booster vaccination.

The DNA sequence is given as TGTGCCAGCAGCGTAGCGGCAGTCAGCTCCTACGAGCAGTACTTC. The encoded protein is CASSVAAVSSYEQYF. This chain is built from TRBV9 and TRBJ2-7, with the D gene not clear enough to name. The CDR3 has 15 amino acids, counting the end cysteine and phenylalanine. The kept DNA is CDR3 alone, 45 bases in frame from the first base. The trim is 0 bases for V and 0 bases for J, with a gap of 10 bases between the germline ends. Reading the germline V gene gives CDR1 SGDLS and CDR2 YYNGEE.